The next 23 T cell receptor beta chains were all read from a single sample in a study of cytomegalovirus exposure and HLA in healthy donors. The method was immunoSEQ multiplex PCR; TCRdb's version includes in-frame clones alone and lacks a portion of them. The sample lists fewer than 200,000 clones, 91% seen once, with 3% to 3.5% in the top ten. Sequenced: PBMCs. The receptors shown here come from a young woman in good health and CMV-seropositive.

This clone was observed a single time. The rearrangement joins TRBV11-2 to TRBJ1-3, with D unclear. V lost 2 bases to trimming and J lost 0 bases, with 5 bases between them. The CDR3 covers 14 residues. The germline gives CDR1 SGHAT, CDR2 FQNNGV. CDR3 region: CASSLLYSGNTIYF. The DNA for the CDR3 is TGTGCCAGCAGCTTATTGTACTCTGGAAACACCATATATTTT. Complete variable domain (other parts from reference TRBV11-2 and TRBJ1-3): EAGVAQSPRYKIIEKRQSVAFWCNPISGHATLYWYQQILGQGPKLLIQFQNNGVVDDSQLPKDRFSAERLKGVDSTLKIQPAKLEDSAVYLCASSLLYSGNTIYFGEGSWLTVV.

This chain connects TRBV27 to TRBJ2-1; 11 positions match TRBD2. V shed 5 bases, J shed 7 bases, and the junction held 4 bases outside the gene matches. The CDR3 covers 14 residues. The germline V gene encodes CDR1 MNHEY and CDR2 SMNVEV (reference sequence). DNA for the CDR3: TGTGCCAGCAGTAGGGGACTAGCGGTGAATGAGCAGTTCTTC. Translating gives CASSRGLAVNEQFF.

V and J are TRBV15 and TRBJ2-5, with 7 nucleotides matching TRBD2. The germline gives CDR1 LNHNV, CDR2 YYDKDF (reference sequence). This CDR3 spans 14 amino acids. V lost 1 base to trimming and J lost 5 bases; unmatched junction nucleotides: 4. CDR3 coding DNA: TGTGCCACCAGCAGAGGACTAGCAGGCGAGACCCAGTACTTC. Protein: CATSRGLAGETQYF.

This clone was found a few times. This rearrangement joins TRBV5-4 to TRBJ1-1, with D hard to call. Trimming removed 2 bases from V and 11 bases from J, with 16 bases in between. The CDR3 covers 13 residues. Germline V gene sequence: CDR1 SGHNT, CDR2 YYREEE (reference sequence). CDR3 sequence (DNA): TGTGCCAGCAGCTTAAACGGGAAAGCGGACGCTTTCTTT. Its protein product is CASSLNGKADAFF.

The chain couples TRBV25-1 to TRBJ2-5; weak D call: TRBD2 (6 bases). Trimming removed 3 bases at V and 1 base at J, with 15 bases between. CDR3 length: 16 residues. Looked up from germline, CDR1 is MGHDK and CDR2 is SYGVNS. CDR3 sequence (DNA): TGTGCCAGCAGTGAGGTAGCTTCGGGACTCCAAGAGACCCAGTACTTC. It is translated as CASSEVASGLQETQYF.

The gene calls are TRBV7-8 and TRBJ1-4; TRBD1 aligns across 7 bases. Germline V lookup: CDR1 SGHVS, CDR2 FQNEAQ. The J segment lost 6 bases and the V segment lost 5 bases, leaving 6 bases of the junction unmatched. The CDR3 is made up of 14 amino acids. CDR3 sequence: CASSPTGNHEKLFF. The CDR3 nucleotides read TGTGCCAGCAGCCCGACAGGGAATCATGAAAAACTGTTTTTT. Based on the CDR3 plus reference TRBV7-8 and TRBJ1-4, the full variable domain is GAGVSQSPRYKVAKRGQDVALRCDPISGHVSLFWYQQALGQGPEFLTYFQNEAQLDKSGLPSDRFFAERPEGSVSTLKIQRTQQEDSAVYLCASSPTGNHEKLFFGSGTQLSVL.

This chain links TRBV27 with TRBJ1-1; D gene uncertain. Germline V gene data show CDR1 as MNHEY and CDR2 as SMNVEV (reference sequence). Trimming shortened V by 5 bases and J by 5 bases, and 15 bases separated the two germline ends. The CDR3 consists of 14 residues. The CDR3 here is CASSPQKPGTEAFF. DNA of the CDR3: TGTGCCAGCAGTCCACAGAAACCGGGGACTGAAGCTTTCTTT.

V usage is TRBV4-1 and J usage is TRBJ1-3; D gene unclear. The germline V and J ends were trimmed by 1 base and 4 bases, with 14 bases remaining between them. The CDR3 length is 16 residues. The germline gives CDR1 MGHRA, CDR2 YSYEKL. DNA of the CDR3: TGCGCCAGCAGCCAAGGGGATGGACTGGGCGGAAACACCATATATTTT. This encodes CASSQGDGLGGNTIYF.

The chain uses TRBV6-5 and TRBJ1-4, with unresolved D. The CDR3 length is 13 residues. Germline V gives CDR1 MNHEY, CDR2 SVGAGI. V was shortened by 6 bases and J by 8 bases, with 13 bases between the two germline ends. The chain's CDR3 is CASSPSHGEKLFF. The DNA of the CDR3 is TGTGCCAGCAGCCCATCCCACGGGGAAAAACTGTTTTTT.

The J gene is TRBJ2-7, the V gene TRBV2; TRBD2 aligns across 12 bases. The V gene end was trimmed by 6 bases and the J gene end by 0 bases; junction bases not matched to a gene: 12. CDR1 and CDR2 (germline): SNHLY, FYNNEI. There are 18 residues in the CDR3. For the CDR3, the DNA is TGTGCCAGCAGAGTAAAATCGACTAGCGGGGGCCTCTCCTACGAGCAGTACTTC. Translation: CASRVKSTSGGLSYEQYF.

The V gene is TRBV27, the J gene TRBJ2-7; D is possibly TRBD2 (7 bases). The germline V gene encodes CDR1 MNHEY and CDR2 SMNVEV (reference sequence). This CDR3 comprises 14 residues. Trimming took off 8 bases at V and 2 bases at J, with 16 bases between the two ends. DNA for the CDR3: TGTGCCAGCGGGGTTGGGGGGGGCACCTACGAGCAGTACTTC. Translation: CASGVGGGTYEQYF.

The V gene is TRBV9, the J gene TRBJ2-7, with D tentatively TRBD1 (5 bases). Germline-derived CDR1 and CDR2 are SGDLS and YYNGEE. Trimming took 0 bases from V and 2 from J, leaving 15 bases between them. The CDR3 loop spans 16 amino acids. CDR3 DNA: TGTGCCAGCAGCGTAGGGAAGGGTGGCAGGGCCTACGAGCAGTACTTC. This translates into CASSVGKGGRAYEQYF.

This clone was seen a handful of times. This CDR3 reads CASSLPRDSNQPQHF. CDR3 DNA: TGTGCCAGCAGTCTCCCCAGGGATAGCAATCAGCCCCAGCATTTT. This chain connects TRBV28 to TRBJ1-5; D might be TRBD1 (5 bases). Germline values: CDR1 MDHEN, CDR2 SYDVKM. V lost 5 bases and J lost 0, with 11 bases in between. The CDR3 is 15 amino acids.

The genes are TRBV2 and TRBJ2-3; D might be TRBD1 (6 bases). There are 16 residues in the CDR3. Trimming shortened V by 6 bases and J by 6 bases, and 22 bases separated the two germline ends. Germline CDR1 and CDR2: SNHLY and FYNNEI. This CDR3 reads CASRGYRAGDFDTQYF. CDR3 DNA: TGTGCCAGCAGAGGGTATAGGGCAGGGGATTTTGATACGCAGTATTTT.

DNA of the CDR3: TGCGCCAGCAGGAGGGAGAAGAACTATGGCTACACCTTC. It codes for CASRREKNYGYTF. The V and J genes are TRBV5-1 and TRBJ1-2, with D unresolved. This CDR3 is 13 amino acids long. Germline lookup yields CDR1 SGHRS and CDR2 YFSETQ. Trimming removed 5 bases from V and 2 bases from J, with 10 bases in between.

The genes are TRBV18 and TRBJ2-5, with D perhaps TRBD1 (5 bases). Trimming took off 6 bases at V and 2 bases at J, with 10 bases between the two ends. CDR1 is KGHSH and CDR2 is LQKENI in the germline V gene. The CDR3 is 13 residues long. The CDR3, as DNA: TGTGCCAGCTCTCCCGACAGTCAAGAGACCCAGTACTTC. It specifies CASSPDSQETQYF.

The chain recombines TRBV6-9 with TRBJ2-7; TRBD1 aligns across 9 bases. The CDR3 has 15 amino acids. Germline loops: CDR1 MNHGY, CDR2 SVAAGI. V was pared by 7 bases and J by 4 bases, with 11 bases of the junction left unmatched. The CDR3 reads CASTRIRDREYEQYF. The CDR3 nucleotides read TGTGCCAGCACCCGCATCCGGGACAGGGAGTACGAGCAGTACTTC.

The rearrangement joins TRBV7-8 to TRBJ1-6, with a weak D call TRBD1 (6 bases). Germline V CDR1 and CDR2: SGHVS, FQNEAQ. This CDR3 is 17 amino acids long. V was shortened by 5 bases and J by 0 bases, with 14 bases between the two germline ends. Here the CDR3 DNA reads TGTGCCAGCAGCCGGTGGACAGAGATCTCCTATAATTCACCCCTCCACTTT. Residues: CASSRWTEISYNSPLHF.

The rearrangement uses TRBV5-6 and TRBJ2-7, with D tentatively TRBD2 (5 bases). V was trimmed by 5 bases and J by 6 bases, leaving 6 bases between them. This CDR3 has 10 amino acids. Looked up from germline, CDR1 is SGHDT and CDR2 is YYEEEE. For the CDR3, the DNA is TGTGCCAGCAGTCGGGGCGAGCAGTACTTC. Translated: CASSRGEQYF. The variable domain in full, with the rest retrieved from reference TRBV5-6 and TRBJ2-7, is DAGVTQSPTHLIKTRGQQVTLRCSPKSGHDTVSWYQQALGQGPQFIFQYYEEEERQRGNFPDRFSGHQFPNYSSELNVNALLLGDSALYLCASSRGEQYFGPGTRLTVT.

V gene TRBV6-6 combines with J gene TRBJ1-1; 8 bases match TRBD1. V lost 2 bases and J lost 0; bases outside the gene matches: 5. The CDR3 contains 16 residues. Germline assignment: CDR1 MNHNY and CDR2 SVGAGI (reference sequence). CDR3 coding DNA: TGTGCCAGCAGTTACGACAGGGGCGGGATGAACACTGAAGCTTTCTTT. It specifies CASSYDRGGMNTEAFF.

This chain connects TRBV4-2 to TRBJ2-3; 9 bases are shared with TRBD2. With 5 bases clipped from V and 0 bases from J, the junction kept 6 bases outside the gene matches. The CDR3 consists of 16 residues. Germline assignment: CDR1 LGHNA and CDR2 YNFKEQ. CDR3 nucleotides: TGTGCCAGCAGCTTGAAGCGGGGGGCTAGCACAGATACGCAGTATTTT. Amino acid sequence: CASSLKRGASTDTQYF.

The rearrangement uses TRBV6-4 and TRBJ2-1, with 13 bases aligning to TRBD2. The length of the CDR3 is 16 residues. CDR1 is MRHNA, CDR2 SNTAGT, per germline. After removal of 3 bases from V and 8 bases from J, the junction contained 7 bases not matched to a gene. CDR3 sequence: CASSESGTSGVDEQFF. CDR3 DNA sequence: TGTGCCAGCAGTGAGTCCGGGACTAGCGGGGTTGATGAGCAGTTCTTC.

The chain employs TRBV16 and TRBJ2-7; possible D gene TRBD1, 5 bases. Germline CDR1 reads KGHSY; CDR2 reads FQNENV. The CDR3 length is 18 residues. The ends were cut back, 4 bases at V and 1 base at J, with 23 bases in the middle. CDR3 in amino acids: CASSPTPPQGALSYEQYF. As DNA, the CDR3 is TGTGCCAGCAGCCCCACACCCCCTCAGGGCGCCCTTTCCTACGAGCAGTACTTC.